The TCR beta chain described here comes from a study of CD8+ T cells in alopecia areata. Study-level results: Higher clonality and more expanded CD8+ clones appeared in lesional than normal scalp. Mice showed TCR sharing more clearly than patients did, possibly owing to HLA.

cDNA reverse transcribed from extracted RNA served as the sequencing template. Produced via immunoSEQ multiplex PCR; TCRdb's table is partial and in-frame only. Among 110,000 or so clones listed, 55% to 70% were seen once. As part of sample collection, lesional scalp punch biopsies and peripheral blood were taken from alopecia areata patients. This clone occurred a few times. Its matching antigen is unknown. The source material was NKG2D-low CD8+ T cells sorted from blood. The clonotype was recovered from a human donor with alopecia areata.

CDR3 sequence: CARTGTGFSGYTF. CDR3 in DNA: TGTGCCAGGACCGGGACCGGGTTCTCTGGCTACACCTTC. V and J are TRBV7-2 and TRBJ1-2, with a tentative D call TRBD1 (5 bases). Trimming took 9 bases from V and 7 from J, leaving 18 bases between them. This CDR3 spans 13 amino acids. Germline V gene sequence: CDR1 SGHTA, CDR2 FQGNSA.